One T cell receptor beta chain is described in this entry. Its antigen is still unknown. TCRdb's table, derived via immunoSEQ multiplex PCR, lists solely in-frame clones and lacks some. There are around 95,000 clones in the sample; 88% occur only once, and around 3% lies in the top ten. This entry is derived from a study of T cell responses to AZD1222 COVID-19 vaccine. General study results and limits: Regions 160-218 and 743-854 held dominance among vaccine-associated CD4 TCRs, which spanned spike. Regions left unmutated in variants are reportedly the target of nearly half of spike-specific TCRs.

V lost 2 bases and J 2 bases, leaving 14 bases between the germline ends. There are 16 residues in the CDR3. CDR1 and CDR2 (germline): SGHVS, FNYEAQ. The receptor's source is an adult in good health. Sequencing was performed on peripheral blood, taken on day 0 of AZD1222 vaccination. This chain joins TRBV7-6 and TRBJ2-3, with D unclear. In DNA, the CDR3 is TGTGCCAGCAGCTTAAAGCCCGGGTTACACACAGATACGCAGTATTTT. It yields the protein CASSLKPGLHTDTQYF. The full variable domain, in which reference TRBV7-6 and TRBJ2-3 provide the parts outside the CDR3, is GAGVSQSPRYKVTKRGQDVALRCDPISGHVSLYWYRQALGQGPEFLTYFNYEAQQDKSGLPNDRFSAERPEGSISTLTIQRTEQRDSAMYRCASSLKPGLHTDTQYFGPGTRLTVL.